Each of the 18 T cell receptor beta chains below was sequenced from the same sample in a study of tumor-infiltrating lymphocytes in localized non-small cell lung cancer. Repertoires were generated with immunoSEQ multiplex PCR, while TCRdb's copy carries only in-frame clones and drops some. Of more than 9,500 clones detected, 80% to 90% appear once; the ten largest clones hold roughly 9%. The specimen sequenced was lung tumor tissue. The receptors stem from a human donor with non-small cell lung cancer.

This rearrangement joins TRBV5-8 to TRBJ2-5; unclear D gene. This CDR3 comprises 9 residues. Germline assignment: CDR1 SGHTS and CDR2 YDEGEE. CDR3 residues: CAAVETQYF. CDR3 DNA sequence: TGTGCGGCGGTGGAGACCCAGTACTTC.

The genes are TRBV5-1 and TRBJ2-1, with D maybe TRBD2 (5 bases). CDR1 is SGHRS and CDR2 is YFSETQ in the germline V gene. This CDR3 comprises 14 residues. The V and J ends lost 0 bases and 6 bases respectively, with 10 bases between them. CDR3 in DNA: TGCGCCAGCAGCTTGGGAGGGCGGAGCAATGAGCAGTTCTTC. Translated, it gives CASSLGGRSNEQFF.

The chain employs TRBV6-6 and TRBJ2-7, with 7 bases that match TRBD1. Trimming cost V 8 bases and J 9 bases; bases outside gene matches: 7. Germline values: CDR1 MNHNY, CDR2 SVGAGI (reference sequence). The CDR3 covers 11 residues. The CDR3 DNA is TGTGCCAGCGGAACAGGGGATCGGCAGTACTTC. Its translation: CASGTGDRQYF.

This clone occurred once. The CDR3 nucleotides read TGCGCCAGCAGTGAGTCGTTTAAAACTCGAACCTCACAGTTCTTC. It yields the protein CASSESFKTRTSQFF. The chain couples TRBV10-2 to TRBJ2-1; no clear D. Germline values: CDR1 WSHSY, CDR2 SAAADI. The ends were cut back, 0 bases at V and 13 bases at J, with 19 bases in the middle. The CDR3 is 15 residues long.

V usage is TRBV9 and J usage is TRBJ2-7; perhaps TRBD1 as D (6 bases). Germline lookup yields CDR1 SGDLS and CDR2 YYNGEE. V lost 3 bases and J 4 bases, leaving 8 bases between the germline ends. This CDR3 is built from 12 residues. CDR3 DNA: TGTGCCAGCAGCGCGAGGGGGTACGAGCAGTACTTC. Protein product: CASSARGYEQYF. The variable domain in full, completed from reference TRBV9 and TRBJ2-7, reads DSGVTQTPKHLITATGQRVTLRCSPRSGDLSVYWYQQSLDQGLQFLIQYYNGEERAKGNILERFSAQQFPDLHSELNLSSLELGDSALYFCASSARGYEQYFGPGTRLTVT.

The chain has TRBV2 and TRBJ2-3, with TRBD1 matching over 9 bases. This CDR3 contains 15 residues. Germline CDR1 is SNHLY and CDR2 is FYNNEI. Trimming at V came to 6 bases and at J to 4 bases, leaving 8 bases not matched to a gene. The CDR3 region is CASRVTGGQADTQYF. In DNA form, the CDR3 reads TGTGCCAGCAGAGTAACAGGGGGCCAAGCAGATACGCAGTATTTT.

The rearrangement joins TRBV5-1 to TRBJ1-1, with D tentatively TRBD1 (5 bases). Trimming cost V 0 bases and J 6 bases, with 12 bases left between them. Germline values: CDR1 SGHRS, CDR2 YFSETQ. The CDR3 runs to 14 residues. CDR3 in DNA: TGCGCCAGCAGCTTGGAGGGGATGAAGTCTGAAGCTTTCTTT. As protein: CASSLEGMKSEAFF.

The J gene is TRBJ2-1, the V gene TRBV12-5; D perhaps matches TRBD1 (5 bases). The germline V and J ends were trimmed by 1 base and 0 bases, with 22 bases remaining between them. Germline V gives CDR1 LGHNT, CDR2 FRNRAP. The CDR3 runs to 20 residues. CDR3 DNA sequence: TGTGCTAGTGGTTTGGCGACCAGGTGGGGCAGTCAGAACTCCTACAATGAGCAGTTCTTC. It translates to CASGLATRWGSQNSYNEQFF.

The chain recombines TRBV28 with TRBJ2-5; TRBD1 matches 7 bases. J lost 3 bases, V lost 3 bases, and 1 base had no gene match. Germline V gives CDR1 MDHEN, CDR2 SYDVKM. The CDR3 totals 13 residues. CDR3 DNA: TGTGCCAGCAGTTTCGGGACAGAAGAGACCCAGTACTTC. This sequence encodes CASSFGTEETQYF.

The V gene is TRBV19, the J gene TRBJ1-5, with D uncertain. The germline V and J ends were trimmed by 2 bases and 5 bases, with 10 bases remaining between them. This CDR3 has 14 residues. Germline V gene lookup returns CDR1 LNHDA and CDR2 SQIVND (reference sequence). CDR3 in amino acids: CASSIWAGDQPQHF. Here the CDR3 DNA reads TGTGCCAGTAGTATATGGGCGGGAGATCAGCCCCAGCATTTT.

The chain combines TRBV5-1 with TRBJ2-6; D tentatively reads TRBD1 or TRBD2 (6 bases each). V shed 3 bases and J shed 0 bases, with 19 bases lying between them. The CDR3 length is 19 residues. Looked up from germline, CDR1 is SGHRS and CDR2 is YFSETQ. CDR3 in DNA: TGCGCCAGCAGCTGGGCTGAAGAAGGGGGGTACTCTGGGGCCAACGTCCTGACTTTC. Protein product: CASSWAEEGGYSGANVLTF. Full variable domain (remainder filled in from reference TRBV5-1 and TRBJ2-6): KAGVTQTPRYLIKTRGQQVTLSCSPISGHRSVSWYQQTPGQGLQFLFEYFSETQRNKGNFPGRFSGRQFSNSRSEMNVSTLELGDSALYLCASSWAEEGGYSGANVLTFGAGSRLTVL.

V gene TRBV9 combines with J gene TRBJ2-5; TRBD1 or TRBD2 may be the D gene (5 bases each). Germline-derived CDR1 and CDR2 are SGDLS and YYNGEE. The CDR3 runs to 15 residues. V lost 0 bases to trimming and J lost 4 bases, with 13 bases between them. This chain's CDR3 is CASSVGGALGETQYF. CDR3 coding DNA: TGTGCCAGCAGCGTAGGAGGGGCCCTTGGAGAGACCCAGTACTTC.

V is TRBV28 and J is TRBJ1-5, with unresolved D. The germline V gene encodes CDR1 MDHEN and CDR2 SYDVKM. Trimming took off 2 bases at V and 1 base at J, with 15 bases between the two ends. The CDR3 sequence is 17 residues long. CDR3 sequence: CASSLIGFGWSNQPQHF. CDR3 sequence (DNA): TGTGCCAGCAGTTTAATCGGTTTCGGCTGGAGCAATCAGCCCCAGCATTTT.

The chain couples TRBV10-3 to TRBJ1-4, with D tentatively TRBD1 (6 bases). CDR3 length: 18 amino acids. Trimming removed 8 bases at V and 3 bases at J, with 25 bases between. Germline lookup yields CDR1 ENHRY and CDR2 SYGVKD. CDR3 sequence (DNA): TGTGCCATCGCCCAGGGGAATCGAACAACTGCCGCTAATGAAAAACTGTTTTTT. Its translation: CAIAQGNRTTAANEKLFF.

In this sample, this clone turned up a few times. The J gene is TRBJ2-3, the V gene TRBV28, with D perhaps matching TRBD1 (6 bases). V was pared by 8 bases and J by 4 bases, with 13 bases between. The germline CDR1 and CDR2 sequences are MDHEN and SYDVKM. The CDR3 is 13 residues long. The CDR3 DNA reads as TGTGCCAGCGCTGGGGGCCGGCCAGATACGCAGTATTTT. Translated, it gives CASAGGRPDTQYF.

In DNA form, the CDR3 reads TGCGCCAGCAGCCAAACGAGGGGAGAGACCCAGTACTTC. Encoded protein: CASSQTRGETQYF. J is TRBJ2-5 and V is TRBV4-1; D is perhaps TRBD1 or TRBD2 (5 bases each). The length of the CDR3 is 13 residues. Trimming took off 2 bases at V and 4 bases at J, with 8 bases between the two ends. Looked up from germline, CDR1 is MGHRA and CDR2 is YSYEKL.

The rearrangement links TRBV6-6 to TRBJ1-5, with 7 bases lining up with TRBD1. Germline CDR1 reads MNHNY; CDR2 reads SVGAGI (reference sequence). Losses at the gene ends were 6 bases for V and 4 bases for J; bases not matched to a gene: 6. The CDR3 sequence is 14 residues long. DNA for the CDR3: TGTGCCAGCAGCCGCGGGACAGATAATCAGCCCCAGCATTTT. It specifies CASSRGTDNQPQHF.

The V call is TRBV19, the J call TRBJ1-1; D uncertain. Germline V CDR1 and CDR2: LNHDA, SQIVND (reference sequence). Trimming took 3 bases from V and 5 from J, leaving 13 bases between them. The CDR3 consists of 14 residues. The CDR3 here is CASSMHRALTEAFF. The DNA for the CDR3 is TGTGCCAGTAGTATGCACCGGGCATTGACTGAAGCTTTCTTT.